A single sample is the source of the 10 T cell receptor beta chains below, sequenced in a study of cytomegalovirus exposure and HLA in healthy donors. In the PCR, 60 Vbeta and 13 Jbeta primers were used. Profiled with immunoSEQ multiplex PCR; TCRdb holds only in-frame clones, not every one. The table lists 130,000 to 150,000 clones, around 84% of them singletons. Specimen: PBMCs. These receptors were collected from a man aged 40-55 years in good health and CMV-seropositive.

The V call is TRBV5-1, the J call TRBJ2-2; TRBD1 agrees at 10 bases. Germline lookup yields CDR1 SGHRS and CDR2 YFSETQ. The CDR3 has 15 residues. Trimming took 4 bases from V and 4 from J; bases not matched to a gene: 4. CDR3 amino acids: CASSPGQGGTGELFF. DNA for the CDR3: TGCGCCAGCAGCCCCGGACAGGGGGGCACCGGGGAGCTGTTTTTT.

As DNA, the CDR3 is TGTGCCTGGGCTGGGACTAGCGGGATCTACGAGCAGTACTTC. Protein: CAWAGTSGIYEQYF. This chain links TRBV30 with TRBJ2-7; 13 bases match TRBD2. J lost 3 bases, V lost 5 bases, and 4 bases had no gene match. The CDR3 extends over 14 amino acids. Looked up from germline, CDR1 is GTSNPN and CDR2 is SVGIG (reference sequence).

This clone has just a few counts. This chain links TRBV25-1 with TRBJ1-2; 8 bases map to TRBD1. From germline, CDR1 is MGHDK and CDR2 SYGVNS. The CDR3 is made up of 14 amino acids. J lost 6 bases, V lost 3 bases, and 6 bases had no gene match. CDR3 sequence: CASSDDRGPHGYTF. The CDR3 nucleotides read TGTGCCAGCAGTGACGACAGGGGCCCCCATGGCTACACCTTC.

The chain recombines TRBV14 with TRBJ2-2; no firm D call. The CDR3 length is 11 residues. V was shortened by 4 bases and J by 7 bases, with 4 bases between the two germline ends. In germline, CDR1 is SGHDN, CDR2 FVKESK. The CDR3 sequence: CASSPGGELFF. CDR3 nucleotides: TGTGCCAGCAGCCCCGGCGGGGAGCTGTTTTTT.

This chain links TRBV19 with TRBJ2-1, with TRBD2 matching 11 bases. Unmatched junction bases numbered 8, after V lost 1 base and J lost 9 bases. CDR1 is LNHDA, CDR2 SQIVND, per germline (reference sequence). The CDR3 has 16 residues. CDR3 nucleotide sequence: TGTGCCAGTAGTATAGTGACTAGCGGGGCCACGGGTGAGCAGTTCTTC. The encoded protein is CASSIVTSGATGEQFF.

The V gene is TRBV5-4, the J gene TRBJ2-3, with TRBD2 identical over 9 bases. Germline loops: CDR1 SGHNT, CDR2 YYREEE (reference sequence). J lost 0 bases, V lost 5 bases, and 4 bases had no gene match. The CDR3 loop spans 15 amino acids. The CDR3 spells CASRSSGTSTDTQYF. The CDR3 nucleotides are TGTGCCAGCAGGTCTAGCGGGACGAGCACAGATACGCAGTATTTT.

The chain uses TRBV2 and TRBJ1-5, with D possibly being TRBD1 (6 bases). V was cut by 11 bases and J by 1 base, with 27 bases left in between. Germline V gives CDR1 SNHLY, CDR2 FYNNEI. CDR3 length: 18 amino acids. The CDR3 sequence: CASNDEGDIGESNQPQHF. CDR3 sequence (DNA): TGTGCCTCGAACGACGAGGGGGACATAGGAGAAAGCAATCAGCCCCAGCATTTT.

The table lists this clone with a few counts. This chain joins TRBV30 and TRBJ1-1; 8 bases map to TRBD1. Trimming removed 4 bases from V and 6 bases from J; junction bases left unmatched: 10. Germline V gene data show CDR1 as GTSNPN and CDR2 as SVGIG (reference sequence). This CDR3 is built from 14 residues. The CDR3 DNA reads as TGTGCCTGGACTTTCCGCGACAGGGGTTCTGAAGCTTTCTTT. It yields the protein CAWTFRDRGSEAFF.

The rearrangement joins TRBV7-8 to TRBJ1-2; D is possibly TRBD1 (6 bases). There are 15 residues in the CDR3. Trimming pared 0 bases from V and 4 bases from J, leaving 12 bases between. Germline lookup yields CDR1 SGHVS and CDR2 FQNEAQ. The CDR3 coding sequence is TGTGCCAGCAGCTTAGCGCCTCAACAGGGCTATGGCTACACCTTC. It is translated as CASSLAPQQGYGYTF.

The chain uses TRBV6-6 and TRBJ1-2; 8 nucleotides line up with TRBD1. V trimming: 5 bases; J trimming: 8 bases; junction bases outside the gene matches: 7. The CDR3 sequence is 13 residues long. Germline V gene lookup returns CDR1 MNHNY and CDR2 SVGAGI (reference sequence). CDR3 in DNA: TGTGCCAGCAGTGGACAGGGAGCGGAGGGCTACACCTTC. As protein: CASSGQGAEGYTF.